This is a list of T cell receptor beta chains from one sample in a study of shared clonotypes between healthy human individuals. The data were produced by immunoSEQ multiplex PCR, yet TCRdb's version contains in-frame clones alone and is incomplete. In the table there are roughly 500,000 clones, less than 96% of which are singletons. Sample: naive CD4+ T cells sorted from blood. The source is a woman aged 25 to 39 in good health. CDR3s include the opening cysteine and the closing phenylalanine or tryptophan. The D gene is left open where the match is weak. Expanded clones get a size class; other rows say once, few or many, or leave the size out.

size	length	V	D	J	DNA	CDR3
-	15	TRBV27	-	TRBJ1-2	TGTGCCAGCAGTCCAGGACAGAGACCTAACTATGGCTACACCTTC	CASSPGQRPNYGYTF
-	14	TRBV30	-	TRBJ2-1	TGTGCCTGGGGACACATGAGCTCCTACAATGAGCAGTTCTTC	CAWGHMSSYNEQFF
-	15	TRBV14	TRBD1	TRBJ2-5	TGTGCCAGCAGCCTGAGCCGACAGGGTTCAGAGACCCAGTACTTC	CASSLSRQGSETQYF
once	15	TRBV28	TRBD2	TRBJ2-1	TGTGCCAGCGGACGCCGGACTAGCGGCTACAATGAGCAGTTCTTC	CASGRRTSGYNEQFF
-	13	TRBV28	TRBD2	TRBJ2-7	TGTGCCAGCAGCGGCGGGAGGGGATACGAGCAGTACTTC	CASSGGRGYEQYF
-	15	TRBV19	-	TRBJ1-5	TGTGCCAGTAGTATGGGACAATATAGCAATCAGCCCCAGCATTTT	CASSMGQYSNQPQHF
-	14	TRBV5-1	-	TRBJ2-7	TGCGCCAGCAGCCCGGCCGGGGACATCTACGAGCAGTACTTC	CASSPAGDIYEQYF
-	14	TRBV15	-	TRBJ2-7	TGTGCCACCAGCAGAGTTGGGGCGGACCTCGAGCAGTACTTC	CATSRVGADLEQYF
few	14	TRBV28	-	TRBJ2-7	TGTGCCACCCAGTTCGGGGGTAGCTCCTACGAGCAGTACTTC	CATQFGGSSYEQYF
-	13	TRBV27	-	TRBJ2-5	TGTGCCAGCAGAATACAGGGCCAAGAGACCCAGTACTTC	CASRIQGQETQYF
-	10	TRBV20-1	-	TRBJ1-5	TGCAGTGTAGGGTGGCGACCCCAGCATTTT	CSVGWRPQHF
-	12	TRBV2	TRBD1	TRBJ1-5	TGTGCCAGTGGACAGGGCAATCAGCCCCAGCATTTT	CASGQGNQPQHF
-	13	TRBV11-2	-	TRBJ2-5	TGTGCCAGCAGCTCATGGGTGCAAGAGACCCAGTACTTC	CASSSWVQETQYF
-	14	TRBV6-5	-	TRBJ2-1	TGTGCCAGCAGTTACGGAACGCAGGCTAATGAGCAGTTCTTC	CASSYGTQANEQFF
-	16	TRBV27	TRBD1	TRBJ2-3	TGTGCCAGCAGCAGGACAGGGACCACTCGCACAGATACGCAGTATTTT	CASSRTGTTRTDTQYF
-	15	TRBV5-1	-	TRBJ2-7	TGCGCCAGCAGCTTGGGGGGGGCGAGCTCCTACGAGCAGTACTTC	CASSLGGASSYEQYF
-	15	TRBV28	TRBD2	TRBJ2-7	TGTGCCAGCAGGACGGGTCTAGCGGGAAATTACGAGCAGTACTTC	CASRTGLAGNYEQYF
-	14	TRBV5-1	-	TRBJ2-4	TGCGCCAGCAGCTTGGGACTAGTCGAAAACATTCAGTACTTC	CASSLGLVENIQYF